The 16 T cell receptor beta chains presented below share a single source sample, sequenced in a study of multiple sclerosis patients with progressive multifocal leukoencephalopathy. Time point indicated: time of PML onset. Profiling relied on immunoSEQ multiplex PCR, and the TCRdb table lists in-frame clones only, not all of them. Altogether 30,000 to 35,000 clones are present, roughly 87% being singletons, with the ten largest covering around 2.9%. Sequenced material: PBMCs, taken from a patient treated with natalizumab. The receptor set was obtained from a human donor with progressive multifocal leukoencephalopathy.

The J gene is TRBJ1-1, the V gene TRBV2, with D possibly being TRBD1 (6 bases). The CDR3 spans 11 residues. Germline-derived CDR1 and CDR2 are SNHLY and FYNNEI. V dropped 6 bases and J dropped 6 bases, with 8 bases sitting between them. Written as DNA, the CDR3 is TGTGCCAGCAGGCGGGGGCCTGAAGCTTTCTTT. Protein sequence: CASRRGPEAFF. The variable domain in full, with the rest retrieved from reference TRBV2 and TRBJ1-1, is EPEVTQTPSHQVTQMGQEVILRCVPISNHLYFYWYRQILGQKVEFLVSFYNNEISEKSEIFDDQFSVERPDGSNFTLKIRSTKLEDSAMYFCASRRGPEAFFGQGTRLTVV.

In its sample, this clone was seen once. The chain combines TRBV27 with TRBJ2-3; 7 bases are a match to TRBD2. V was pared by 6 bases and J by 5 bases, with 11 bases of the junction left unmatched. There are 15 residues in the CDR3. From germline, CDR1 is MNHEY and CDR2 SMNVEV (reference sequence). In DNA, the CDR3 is TGTGCCAGCAGCCCTCTAGCGGAAACATTAGATACGCAGTATTTT. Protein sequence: CASSPLAETLDTQYF.

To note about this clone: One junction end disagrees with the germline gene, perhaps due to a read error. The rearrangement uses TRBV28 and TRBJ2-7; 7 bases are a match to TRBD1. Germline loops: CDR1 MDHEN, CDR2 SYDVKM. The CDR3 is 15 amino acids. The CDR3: CSSSTIQGSSYEQYF. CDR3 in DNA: TGTTCCAGCAGCACGATACAGGGGTCCTCCTACGAGCAGTACTTC. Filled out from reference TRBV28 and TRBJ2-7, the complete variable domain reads DVKVTQSSRYLVKRTGEKVFLECVQDMDHENMFWYRQDPGLGLRLIYFSYDVKMKEKGDIPEGYSVSREKKERFSLILESASTNQTSMYLCSSSTIQGSSYEQYFGPGTRLTVT.

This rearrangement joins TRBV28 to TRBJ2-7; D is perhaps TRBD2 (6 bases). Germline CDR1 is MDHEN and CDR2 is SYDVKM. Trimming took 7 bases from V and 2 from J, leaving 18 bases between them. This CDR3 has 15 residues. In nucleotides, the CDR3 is TGTGCCAGCAAGGCAGGCGGCGGGGCCCCCTACGAGCAGTACTTC. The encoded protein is CASKAGGGAPYEQYF.

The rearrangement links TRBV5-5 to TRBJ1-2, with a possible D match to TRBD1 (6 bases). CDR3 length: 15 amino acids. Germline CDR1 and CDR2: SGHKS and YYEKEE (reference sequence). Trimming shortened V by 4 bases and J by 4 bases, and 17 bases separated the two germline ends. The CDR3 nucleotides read TGTGCCAGCAGCCTGGACAGTCCTATCGGCTATGGCTACACCTTC. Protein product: CASSLDSPIGYGYTF.

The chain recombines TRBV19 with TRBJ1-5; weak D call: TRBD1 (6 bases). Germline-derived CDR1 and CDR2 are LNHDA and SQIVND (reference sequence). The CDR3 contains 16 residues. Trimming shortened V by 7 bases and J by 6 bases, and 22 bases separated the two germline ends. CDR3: CASNKVWGAVSQPQHF. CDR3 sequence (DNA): TGTGCCAGTAATAAGGTTTGGGGGGCTGTGTCTCAGCCCCAGCATTTT.

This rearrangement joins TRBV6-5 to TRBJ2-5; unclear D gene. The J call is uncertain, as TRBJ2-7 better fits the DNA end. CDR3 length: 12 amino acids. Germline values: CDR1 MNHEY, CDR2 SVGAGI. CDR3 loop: CASSPVYSEQYF. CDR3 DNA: TGTGCCAGCAGCCCGGTTTACAGCGAGCAGTACTTC.

The CDR3 coding sequence is TGTGCCACCCGGGACAGCCTCACTCCTAGCTCCTACAATGAGCAGTTCTTC. Amino acid sequence: CATRDSLTPSSYNEQFF. The gene calls are TRBV10-3 and TRBJ2-1, with 7 bases lining up with TRBD1. The CDR3 is 17 amino acids. Trimming took 10 bases from V and 0 from J; bases not matched to a gene: 15. Germline V gives CDR1 ENHRY, CDR2 SYGVKD.

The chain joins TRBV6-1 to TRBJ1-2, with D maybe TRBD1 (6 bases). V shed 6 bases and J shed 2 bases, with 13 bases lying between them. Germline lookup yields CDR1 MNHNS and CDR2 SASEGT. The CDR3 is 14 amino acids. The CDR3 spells CASRLYQGNYGYTF. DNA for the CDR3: TGTGCCAGCAGACTATATCAGGGGAACTATGGCTACACCTTC.

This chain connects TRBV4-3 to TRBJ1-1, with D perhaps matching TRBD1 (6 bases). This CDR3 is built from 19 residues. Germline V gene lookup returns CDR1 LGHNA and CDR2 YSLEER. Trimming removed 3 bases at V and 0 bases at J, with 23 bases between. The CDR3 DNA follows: TGCGCCAGCAGCCAGTATCTGCGTCCCCTAACAGGGCTGAACACTGAAGCTTTCTTT. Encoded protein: CASSQYLRPLTGLNTEAFF.

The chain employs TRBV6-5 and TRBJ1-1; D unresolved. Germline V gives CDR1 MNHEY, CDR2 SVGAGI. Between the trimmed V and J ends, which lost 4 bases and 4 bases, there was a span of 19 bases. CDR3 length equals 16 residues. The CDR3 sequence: CASSSTTEAGTTEAFF. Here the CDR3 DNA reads TGTGCCAGCAGTTCCACAACAGAGGCCGGCACCACTGAAGCTTTCTTT.

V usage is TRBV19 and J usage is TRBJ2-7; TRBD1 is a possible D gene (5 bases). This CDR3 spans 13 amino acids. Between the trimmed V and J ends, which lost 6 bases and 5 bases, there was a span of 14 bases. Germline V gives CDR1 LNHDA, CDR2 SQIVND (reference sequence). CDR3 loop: CASSRQVRDEQYF. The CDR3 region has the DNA TGTGCCAGTAGCCGTCAGGTCAGGGACGAGCAGTACTTC.

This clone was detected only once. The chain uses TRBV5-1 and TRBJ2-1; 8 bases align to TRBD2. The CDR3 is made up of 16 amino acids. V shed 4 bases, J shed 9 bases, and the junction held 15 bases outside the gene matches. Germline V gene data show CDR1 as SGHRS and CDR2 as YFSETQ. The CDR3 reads CASSPGQPGAGGEQFF. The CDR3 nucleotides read TGCGCCAGCAGCCCTGGCCAACCGGGGGCGGGGGGTGAGCAGTTCTTC. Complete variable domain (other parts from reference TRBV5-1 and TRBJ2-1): KAGVTQTPRYLIKTRGQQVTLSCSPISGHRSVSWYQQTPGQGLQFLFEYFSETQRNKGNFPGRFSGRQFSNSRSEMNVSTLELGDSALYLCASSPGQPGAGGEQFFGPGTRLTVL.

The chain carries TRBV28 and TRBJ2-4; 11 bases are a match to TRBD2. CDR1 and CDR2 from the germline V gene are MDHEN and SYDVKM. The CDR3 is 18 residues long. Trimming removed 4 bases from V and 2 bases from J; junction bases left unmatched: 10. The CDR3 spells CASSSSPLAGGTKNIQYF. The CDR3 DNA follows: TGTGCCAGCAGTTCCTCGCCGCTAGCGGGAGGCACCAAAAACATTCAGTACTTC.

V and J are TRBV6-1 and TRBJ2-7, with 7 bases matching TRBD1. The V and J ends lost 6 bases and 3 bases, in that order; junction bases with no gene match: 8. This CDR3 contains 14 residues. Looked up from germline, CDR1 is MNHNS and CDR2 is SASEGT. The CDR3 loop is CASRHRTGNYEQYF. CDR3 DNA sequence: TGTGCCAGCAGGCATAGGACAGGCAACTACGAGCAGTACTTC.

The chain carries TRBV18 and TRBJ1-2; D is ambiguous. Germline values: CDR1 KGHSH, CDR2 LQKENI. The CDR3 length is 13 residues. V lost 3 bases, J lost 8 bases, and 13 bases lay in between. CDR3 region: CASSPREREGYTF. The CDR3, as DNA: TGTGCCAGCTCACCTAGGGAACGTGAGGGCTACACCTTC.